Included here is one T cell receptor (beta chain) sequence, with context. No antigen is known for it. V dropped 3 bases and J dropped 0; count of bases not matched to a gene: 7. The CDR3 is made up of 16 amino acids. From germline, CDR1 is SGHTA and CDR2 FQGTGA. TCRdb's table, derived via immunoSEQ multiplex PCR, lists solely in-frame clones and lacks some. The sample has roughly 200,000 clones, 92% seen once; the top ten hold 1% to 1.5%. This entry belongs to a study of T cell responses to AZD1222 COVID-19 vaccine. Whole-study findings and limits: Reports indicate that nearly half of spike-specific TCRs are directed at unmutated variant regions. Of the AZD1222 recipients, only five to seven were seropositive at baseline. There were vaccine-associated CD4 TCRs across spike, dominant at 160-218 and 743-854.

V usage is TRBV7-3 and J usage is TRBJ2-5; 7 bases map to TRBD1. Sample: peripheral blood, taken on day 0 of AZD1222 vaccination. The clonotype originates from an adult in good health. The CDR3 loop is CASSLTGTQYQETQYF. CDR3 nucleotides: TGTGCCAGCAGCTTGACAGGGACCCAGTACCAAGAGACCCAGTACTTC.